The rows below give T cell receptor beta chains drawn from one sample of a study of T cell responses to AZD1222 COVID-19 vaccine. Data came from immunoSEQ multiplex PCR; TCRdb stores just in-frame clones and leaves some out. The sample lists 90,000 to 120,000 clones, around 90% occurring once. The sequencing used peripheral blood, collected on day 0 of MenACWY control vaccination. The receptor set was obtained from an adult in good health. The CDR3 runs from the conserved cysteine through the conserved F or W. Fields, in order: V gene, D gene, J gene, clone size, CDR3 protein, CDR3 DNA. A D gene is named only where the DNA matches it firmly. Part of the rows lack a size; the others show once, few, many or a class for expanded clones.

>TRBV7-3|-|TRBJ2-1|-
CASSSGRDNEQFF
TGTGCCAGCAGCTCGGGAAGGGACAATGAGCAGTTCTTC
>TRBV11-2|TRBD1|TRBJ2-4|-
CASAPDRRSQGIQYF
TGTGCCAGCGCCCCGGACAGGCGTAGCCAGGGCATTCAGTACTTC
>TRBV9|-|TRBJ2-3|-
CASSTFGGGTDTQYF
TGTGCCAGCAGCACGTTTGGTGGGGGCACAGATACGCAGTATTTT
>TRBV6-2/TRBV6-3|TRBD2|TRBJ2-1|-
CASSYSTGLAGALDNEQFF
TGTGCCAGCAGTTACTCAACGGGACTAGCGGGGGCACTAGACAATGAGCAGTTCTTC
>TRBV6-5|-|TRBJ2-5|-
CASRGGPQETQYF
TGTGCCAGCCGCGGGGGCCCCCAAGAGACCCAGTACTTC
>TRBV15|TRBD1|TRBJ1-2|-
CATSVDRTLNYGYTF
TGTGCCACCAGCGTGGACAGGACTCTGAATTATGGCTACACCTTC
>TRBV13|-|TRBJ2-7|once
CASSLGSEGRESYEQYF
TGTGCCAGCAGCTTAGGATCTGAGGGGCGGGAATCCTACGAGCAGTACTTC
>TRBV9|-|TRBJ2-3|few
CASSVAVDTDTQYF
TGTGCCAGCAGCGTAGCCGTAGACACAGATACGCAGTATTTT
>TRBV19|-|TRBJ1-2|-
CASSRTNPSYGYTF
TGTGCCAGTAGCCGGACAAACCCCTCCTATGGCTACACCTTC
>TRBV3-1/TRBV3-2|-|TRBJ1-5|once
CASSQGGGNNQPQHF
TGTGCCAGCAGCCAAGGCGGGGGGAACAATCAGCCCCAGCATTTT
>TRBV6-5|-|TRBJ1-2|-
CASSPRVGGNYGYTF
TGTGCCAGCAGCCCCAGAGTGGGCGGGAACTATGGCTACACCTTC
>TRBV9|-|TRBJ1-1|once
CASSSWGGSEAFF
TGTGCCAGCAGCTCTTGGGGCGGTTCTGAAGCTTTCTTT
>TRBV7-9|-|TRBJ2-7|-
CASSLAAASYEQYF
TGTGCCAGCAGCTTAGCTGCTGCGTCCTACGAGCAGTACTTC
>TRBV30|-|TRBJ1-2|-
CAWSVLYRDTYGYTF
TGTGCCTGGAGTGTACTTTATCGAGACACCTATGGCTACACCTTC
>TRBV28|TRBD1|TRBJ2-7|-
CASSPTGGYEQYF
TGTGCCAGCAGCCCGACAGGGGGGTACGAGCAGTACTTC
>TRBV30|-|TRBJ1-5|-
CAWSGSPGPHQPQHF
TGTGCCTGGAGTGGTAGCCCTGGGCCCCATCAGCCCCAGCATTTT
>TRBV12-5|TRBD1|TRBJ1-6|few
CASGSGTGSAYNSPLHF
TGTGCTAGTGGTTCCGGGACAGGTTCGGCCTATAATTCACCCCTCCACTTT
>TRBV6-5|-|TRBJ1-5|-
CASKKGVRSNQPQHF
TGTGCCAGCAAAAAGGGGGTCCGGAGCAATCAGCCCCAGCATTTT